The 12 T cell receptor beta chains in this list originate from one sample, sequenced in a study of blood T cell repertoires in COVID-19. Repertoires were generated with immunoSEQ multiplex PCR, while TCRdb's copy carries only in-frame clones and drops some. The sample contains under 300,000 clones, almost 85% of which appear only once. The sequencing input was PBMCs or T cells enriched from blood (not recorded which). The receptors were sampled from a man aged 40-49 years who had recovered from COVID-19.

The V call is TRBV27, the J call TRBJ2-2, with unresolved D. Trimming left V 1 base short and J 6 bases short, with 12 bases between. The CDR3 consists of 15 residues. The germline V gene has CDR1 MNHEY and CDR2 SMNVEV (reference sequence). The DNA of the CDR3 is TGTGCCAGCAGTTTATTATCCCGAGTGGCCGGGGAGCTGTTTTTT. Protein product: CASSLLSRVAGELFF.

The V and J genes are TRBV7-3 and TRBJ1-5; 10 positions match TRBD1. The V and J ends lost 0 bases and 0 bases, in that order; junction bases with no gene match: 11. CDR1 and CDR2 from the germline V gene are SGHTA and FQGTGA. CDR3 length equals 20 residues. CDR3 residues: CASSLTFGTGVMSSNQPQHF. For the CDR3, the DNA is TGTGCCAGCAGCTTAACTTTCGGGACAGGGGTTATGAGTAGCAATCAGCCCCAGCATTTT. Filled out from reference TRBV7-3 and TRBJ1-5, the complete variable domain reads GAGVSQTPSNKVTEKGKYVELRCDPISGHTALYWYRQSLGQGPEFLIYFQGTGAADDSGLPNDRFFAVRPEGSVSTLKIQRTERGDSAVYLCASSLTFGTGVMSSNQPQHFGDGTRLSIL.

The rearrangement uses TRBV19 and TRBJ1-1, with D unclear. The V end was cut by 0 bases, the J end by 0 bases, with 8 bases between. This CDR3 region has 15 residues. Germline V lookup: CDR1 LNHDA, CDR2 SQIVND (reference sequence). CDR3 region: CASSIDQVMNTEAFF. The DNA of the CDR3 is TGTGCCAGTAGTATAGATCAGGTCATGAACACTGAAGCTTTCTTT.

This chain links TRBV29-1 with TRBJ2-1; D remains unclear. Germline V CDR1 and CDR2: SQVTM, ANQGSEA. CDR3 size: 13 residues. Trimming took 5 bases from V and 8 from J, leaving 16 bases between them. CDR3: CSVPRASVDEQFF. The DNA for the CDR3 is TGCAGCGTTCCCAGAGCTAGTGTCGATGAGCAGTTCTTC.

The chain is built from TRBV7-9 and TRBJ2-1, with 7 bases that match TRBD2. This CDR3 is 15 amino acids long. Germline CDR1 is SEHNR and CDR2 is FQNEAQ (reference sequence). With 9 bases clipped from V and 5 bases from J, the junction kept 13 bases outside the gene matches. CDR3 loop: CASSLWVSGHNEQFF. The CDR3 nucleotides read TGTGCCAGTAGCCTCTGGGTTAGCGGGCACAATGAGCAGTTCTTC.

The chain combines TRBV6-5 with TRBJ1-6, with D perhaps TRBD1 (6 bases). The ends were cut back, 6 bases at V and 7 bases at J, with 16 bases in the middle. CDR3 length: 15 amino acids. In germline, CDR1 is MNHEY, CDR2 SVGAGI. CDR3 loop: CASSNRVQPNSPLHF. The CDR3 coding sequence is TGTGCCAGCAGCAACAGGGTCCAACCGAATTCACCCCTCCACTTT.

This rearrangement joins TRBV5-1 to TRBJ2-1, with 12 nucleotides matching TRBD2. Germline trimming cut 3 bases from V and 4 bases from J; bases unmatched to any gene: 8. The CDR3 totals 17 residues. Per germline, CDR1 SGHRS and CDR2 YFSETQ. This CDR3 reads CASSYRTSGTMYNEQFF. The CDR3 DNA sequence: TGCGCCAGCAGCTATCGGACTAGCGGGACCATGTACAATGAGCAGTTCTTC.

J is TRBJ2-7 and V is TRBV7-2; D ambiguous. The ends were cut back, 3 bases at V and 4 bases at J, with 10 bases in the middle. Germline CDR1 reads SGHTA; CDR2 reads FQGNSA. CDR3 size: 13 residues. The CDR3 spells CASSLRFLYEQYF. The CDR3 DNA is TGTGCCAGCAGCTTGAGGTTCTTGTACGAGCAGTACTTC.

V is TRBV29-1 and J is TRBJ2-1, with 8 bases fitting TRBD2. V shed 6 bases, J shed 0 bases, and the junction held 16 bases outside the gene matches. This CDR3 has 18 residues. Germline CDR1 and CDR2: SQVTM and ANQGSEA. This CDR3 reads CSVALGLAGGSSYNEQFF. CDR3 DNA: TGCAGCGTAGCCCTAGGTCTAGCGGGTGGAAGCTCCTACAATGAGCAGTTCTTC.

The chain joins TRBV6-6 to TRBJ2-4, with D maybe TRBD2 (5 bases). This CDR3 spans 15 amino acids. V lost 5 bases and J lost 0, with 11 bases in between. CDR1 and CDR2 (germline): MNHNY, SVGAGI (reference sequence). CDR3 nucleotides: TGTGCCAGCAGTAACGGGGTTATAGCCAAAAACATTCAGTACTTC. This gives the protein CASSNGVIAKNIQYF.

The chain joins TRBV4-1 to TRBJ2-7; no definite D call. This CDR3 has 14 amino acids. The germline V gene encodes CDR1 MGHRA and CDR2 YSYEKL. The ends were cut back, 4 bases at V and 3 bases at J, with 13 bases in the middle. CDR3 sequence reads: CASSLSTNLYEQYF. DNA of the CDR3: TGCGCCAGCAGCCTTAGCACGAACCTCTACGAGCAGTACTTC.

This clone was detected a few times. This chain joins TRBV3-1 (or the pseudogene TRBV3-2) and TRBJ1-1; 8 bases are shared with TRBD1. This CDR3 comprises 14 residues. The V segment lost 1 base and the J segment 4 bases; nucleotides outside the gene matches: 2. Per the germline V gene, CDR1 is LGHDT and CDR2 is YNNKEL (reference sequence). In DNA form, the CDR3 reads TGTGCCAGCAGCCAAGTCAGGGGGCCCACTGAAGCTTTCTTT. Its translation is CASSQVRGPTEAFF.